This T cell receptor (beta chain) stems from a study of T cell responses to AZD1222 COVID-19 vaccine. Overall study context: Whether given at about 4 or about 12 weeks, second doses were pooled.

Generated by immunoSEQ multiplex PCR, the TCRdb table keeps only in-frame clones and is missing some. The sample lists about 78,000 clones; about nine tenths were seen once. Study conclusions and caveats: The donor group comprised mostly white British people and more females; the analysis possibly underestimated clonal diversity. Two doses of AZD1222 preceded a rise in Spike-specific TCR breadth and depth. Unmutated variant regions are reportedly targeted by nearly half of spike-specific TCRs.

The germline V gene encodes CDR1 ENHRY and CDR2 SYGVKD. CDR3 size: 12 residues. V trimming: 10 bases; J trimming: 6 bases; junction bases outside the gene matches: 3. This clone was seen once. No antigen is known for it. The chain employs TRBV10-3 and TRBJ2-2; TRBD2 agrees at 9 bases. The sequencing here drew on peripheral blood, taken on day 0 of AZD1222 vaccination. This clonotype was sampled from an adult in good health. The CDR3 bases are TGTGCCACTTTAGCGGGAGCCGGGGAGCTGTTTTTT. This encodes CATLAGAGELFF.